The TCR beta chain under discussion was sequenced for a study of shared clonotypes between healthy human individuals. General study results and limits: The sole specimen, blood, was sampled, and tissue repertoires likely differ. What rarefaction showed was incomplete sorted-subset sequencing despite large depth.

Samples underwent the assay at deep level. Some clones are missing from TCRdb's copy, which holds only in-frame ones; the method was immunoSEQ multiplex PCR. The sample gives more than 2,000,000 clones, more than 80% of which show up once; 0.14% is in the top ten. The junction had 14 bases not matched to a gene; V was cut back by 6 bases and J by 7 bases. CDR3 length: 16 amino acids. Germline CDR1 reads SGHVS; CDR2 reads FQNEAQ. As for this clone: Its specificity is unknown.

This receptor was taken from a man younger than 35 in good health. Input material: naive CD4+ T cells sorted from blood. Stated subset: CD45RA+ positively selected. The chain has TRBV7-8 and TRBJ1-4; 7 nucleotides agree with TRBD1. The CDR3, as DNA: TGTGCCAGCAGGGGGGGGGTGACAGGGCCATCTGAAAAACTGTTTTTT. Translated, it gives CASRGGVTGPSEKLFF.